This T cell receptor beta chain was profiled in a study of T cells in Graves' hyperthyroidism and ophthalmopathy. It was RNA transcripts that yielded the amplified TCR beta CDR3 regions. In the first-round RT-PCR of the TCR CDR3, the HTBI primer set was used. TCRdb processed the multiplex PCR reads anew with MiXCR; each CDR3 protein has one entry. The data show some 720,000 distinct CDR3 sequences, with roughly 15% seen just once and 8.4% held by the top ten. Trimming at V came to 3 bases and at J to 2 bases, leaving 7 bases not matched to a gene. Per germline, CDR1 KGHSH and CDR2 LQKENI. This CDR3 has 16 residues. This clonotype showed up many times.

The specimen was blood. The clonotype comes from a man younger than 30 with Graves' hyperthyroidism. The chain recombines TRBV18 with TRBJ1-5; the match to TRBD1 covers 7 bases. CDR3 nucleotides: TGTGCCAGCTCACCTTCTCAGGGGGGCGGCAATCAGCCCCAGCATTTT. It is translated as CASSPSQGGGNQPQHF.